This TCR beta chain is drawn from a study of blood T cell repertoires in COVID-19 (dated by TCRdb to 2020 to 2022). Study-level background: Collaborator samples came from the United States, Italy and Spain and covered acute and convalescent phases of COVID-19. The material from the prospective study consisted of cDNA or gDNA derived from T cells, B-cell-depleted T cells, or PBMCs. Subjects who had been exposed to COVID-19, were actively infected with it, or had recovered from it provided the deeply sampled blood TCRbeta repertoires that made up the dataset. A freely available public database, intended as a resource for researchers studying the immune response to SARS-CoV-2, is where the repertoires were released. Samples were obtained from the ongoing ImmuneRACE study (first 160 participants) and from 1,254 subjects provided by 6 global collaborators. A de-identified subject ID, COVID-19 status, age in years and sex were almost always included in the sample metadata. HLA class I and class II types, where available, came from metadata supplied by the sample provider rather than from assay-based typing.

TCRbeta CDR3 regions were amplified from genomic DNA by means of the immunoSEQ Assay, a bias-controlled multiplex PCR. Regarding the original processing steps: Nucleated cell counts per sample were estimated from amplification of reference gene primers within the assay. To quantify the absolute abundance of each unique TCRbeta CDR3 rearrangement, sequence reads were collapsed and filtered. For each sample, productive Simpson clonality was calculated as the square root of Simpson's diversity index across productive rearrangements. In TCRdb, the immuneACCESS table is reduced to in-frame sequences with V and J assigned. These tables do not hold every clone; where another copy was compared, an unresolved V gene accounts for under half, and the others remain unexplained. V, J and clone size derive from that table, while D and trimming were established from the DNA sequence. The sample table holds 130,000 or so clones, of which more than 75% were seen once. Jointly, the top ten make up about 3.9% of the sample.

Overall results and qualifications from the work: Clinical and demographic metadata were provided uncurated, with the amount varying by source and participant.

V loses 0 bases of germline sequence and J loses 5 bases, and the interval between the two ends is 13 bases. The CDR1 and CDR2 encoded by the germline V gene are SQVTM and ANQGSEA. There are 14 amino acids in the CDR3, from cysteine to phenylalanine inclusive. This entry keeps only the CDR3 DNA: 42 bases, framed from base 1. About this clone itself: Its antigen is still unknown. Base qualities are not recorded, but no much larger clone differs from it by a single base.

Collaborating institutions collected whole blood in K2EDTA tubes following their own protocols. For TCRbeta analysis, collaborator samples were shipped as frozen whole blood, as isolated PBMCs, or as DNA extracted from either sample type. This TCR was sampled from a man aged 60-69 years with acute or convalescent COVID-19. The chain is assembled from TRBV29-1 and TRBJ2-5; no D gene is confidently identified. The material sequenced was peripheral blood. At the DNA level, the sequence is TGCAGCGTTGAAGATTCGTCCCCGCGGGAGACCCAGTACTTC. Translated, this gives CSVEDSSPRETQYF.